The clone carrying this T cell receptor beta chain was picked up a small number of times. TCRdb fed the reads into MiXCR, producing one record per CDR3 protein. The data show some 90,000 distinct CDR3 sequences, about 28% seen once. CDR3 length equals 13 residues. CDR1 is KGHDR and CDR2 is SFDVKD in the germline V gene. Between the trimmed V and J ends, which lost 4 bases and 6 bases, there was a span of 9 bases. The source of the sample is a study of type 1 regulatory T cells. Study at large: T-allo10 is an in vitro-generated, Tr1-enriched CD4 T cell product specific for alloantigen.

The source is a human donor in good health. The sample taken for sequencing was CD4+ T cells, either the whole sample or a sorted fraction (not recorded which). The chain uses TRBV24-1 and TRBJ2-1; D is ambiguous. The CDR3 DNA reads TGTGCCACCAGTGAACCCCTCGGCAATGAGCAGTTCTTC. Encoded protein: CATSEPLGNEQFF.